This T cell receptor (beta chain) was captured in a study of CD8+CD57+ T cells in acquired aplastic anemia. Study at large: Sorted CD4+ plus CD8+ cells gave DNA averaging around 3 ug. As sequenced from healthy donors, CD4+ cells averaged around 10 million reads. Points from the study as a whole: Nearly 30 was the count of CD8+ CDR3 sequences that patients shared with controls. Patients showed no significant difference from controls in CD8+ Simpson's diversity.

Ten or more counts support this clonotype. Its antigen is undetermined. The template used for profiling TCR beta VDJ and CDR3 was genomic DNA. TCRdb re-derived calls from the reads in MiXCR, one entry per CDR3 protein. The top ten hold roughly 3% of the sample, which has 150,000 to 200,000 distinct CDR3 sequences, 35% to 50% seen once. With 4 bases clipped from V and 4 bases from J, the junction kept 6 bases outside the gene matches. Germline CDR1 reads ENHRY; CDR2 reads SYGVKD. The CDR3 runs to 15 residues. The TCR comes from a human donor in good health. The V call is TRBV10-3, the J call TRBJ2-2, with 7 bases matching TRBD2. Specimen: sorted CD4+, CD8+, or CD8+CD57+ T cells (not recorded which) from PBMCs. The CDR3 bases are TGTGCCATCAGTGGAGCGGGACCCCTCACCGGGGAGCTGTTTTTT. This translates into CAISGAGPLTGELFF.